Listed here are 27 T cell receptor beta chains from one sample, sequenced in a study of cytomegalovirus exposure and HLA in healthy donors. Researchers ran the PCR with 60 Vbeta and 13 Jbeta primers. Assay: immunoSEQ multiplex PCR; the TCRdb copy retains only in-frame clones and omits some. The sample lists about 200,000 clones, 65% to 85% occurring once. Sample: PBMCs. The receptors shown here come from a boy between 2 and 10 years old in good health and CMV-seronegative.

The CDR3 region is CASRGGDTGELFF. In DNA form, the CDR3 reads TGTGCCAGCAGAGGGGGGGACACCGGGGAGCTGTTTTTT. The V call is TRBV6-1, the J call TRBJ2-2; tentatively, D is TRBD2 (7 bases). The germline V gene encodes CDR1 MNHNS and CDR2 SASEGT. Trimming stripped 6 bases from V and 3 bases from J, with 8 bases between. This CDR3 is built from 13 residues.

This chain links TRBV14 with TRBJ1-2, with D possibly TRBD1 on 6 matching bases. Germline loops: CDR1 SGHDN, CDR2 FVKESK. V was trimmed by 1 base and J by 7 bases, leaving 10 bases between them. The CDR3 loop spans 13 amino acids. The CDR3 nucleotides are TGTGCCAGCAGCCAAGTATACAGGGCTGGCTACACCTTC. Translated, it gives CASSQVYRAGYTF. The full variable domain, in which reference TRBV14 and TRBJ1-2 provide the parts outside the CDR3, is EAGVTQFPSHSVIEKGQTVTLRCDPISGHDNLYWYRRVMGKEIKFLLHFVKESKQDESGMPNNRFLAERTGGTYSTLKVQPAELEDSGVYFCASSQVYRAGYTFGSGTRLTVV.

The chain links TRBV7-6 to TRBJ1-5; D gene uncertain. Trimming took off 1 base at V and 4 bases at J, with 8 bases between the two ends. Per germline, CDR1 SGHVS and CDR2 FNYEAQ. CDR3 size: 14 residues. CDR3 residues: CASSLDAGNQPQHF. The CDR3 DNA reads TGTGCCAGCAGCTTAGATGCCGGTAATCAGCCCCAGCATTTT.

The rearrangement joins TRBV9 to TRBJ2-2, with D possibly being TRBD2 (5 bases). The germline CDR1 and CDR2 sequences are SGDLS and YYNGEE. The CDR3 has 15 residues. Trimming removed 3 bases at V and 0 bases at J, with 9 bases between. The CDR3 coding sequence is TGTGCCAGCAGCGAGACTACCGCGAACACCGGGGAGCTGTTTTTT. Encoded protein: CASSETTANTGELFF.

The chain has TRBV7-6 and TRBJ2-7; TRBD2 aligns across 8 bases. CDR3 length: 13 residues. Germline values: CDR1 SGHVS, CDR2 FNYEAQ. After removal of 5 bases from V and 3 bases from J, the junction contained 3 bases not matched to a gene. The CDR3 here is CASSPSGGYEQYF. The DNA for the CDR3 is TGTGCCAGCAGCCCGAGCGGGGGCTACGAGCAGTACTTC.

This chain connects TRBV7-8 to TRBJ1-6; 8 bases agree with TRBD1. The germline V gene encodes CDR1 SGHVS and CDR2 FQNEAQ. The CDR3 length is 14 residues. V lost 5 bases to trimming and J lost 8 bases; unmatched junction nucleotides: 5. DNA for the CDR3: TGTGCCAGCAGCCGAGGACAGGGAGATTCACCCCTCCACTTT. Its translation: CASSRGQGDSPLHF.

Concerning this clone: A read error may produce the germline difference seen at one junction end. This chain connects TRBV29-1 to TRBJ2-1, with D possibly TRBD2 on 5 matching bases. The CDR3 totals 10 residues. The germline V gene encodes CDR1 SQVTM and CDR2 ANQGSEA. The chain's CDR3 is CSAGPTGVVF. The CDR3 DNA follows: TGCAGCGCGGGCCCTACCGGGGTGGTCTTC.

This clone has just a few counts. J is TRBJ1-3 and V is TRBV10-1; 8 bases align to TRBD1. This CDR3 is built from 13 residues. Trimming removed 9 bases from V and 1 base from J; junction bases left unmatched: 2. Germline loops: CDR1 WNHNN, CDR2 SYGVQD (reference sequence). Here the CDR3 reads CASGQGSGNTIYF. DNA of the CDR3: TGCGCCAGTGGACAGGGTTCTGGAAACACCATATATTTT.

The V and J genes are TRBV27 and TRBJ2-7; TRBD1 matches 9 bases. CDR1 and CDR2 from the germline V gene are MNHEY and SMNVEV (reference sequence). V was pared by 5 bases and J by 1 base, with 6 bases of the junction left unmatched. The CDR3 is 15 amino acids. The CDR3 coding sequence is TGTGCCAGCAGTCCAGGGACAGGGCCATCCTACGAGCAGTACTTC. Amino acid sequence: CASSPGTGPSYEQYF.

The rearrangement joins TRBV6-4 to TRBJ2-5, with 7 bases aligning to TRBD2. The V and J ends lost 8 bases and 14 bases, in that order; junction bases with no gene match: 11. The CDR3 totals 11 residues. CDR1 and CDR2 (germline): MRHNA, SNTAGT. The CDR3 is CASRPGLWVYF. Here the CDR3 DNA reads TGTGCCAGCCGGCCGGGACTATGGGTCTACTTC.

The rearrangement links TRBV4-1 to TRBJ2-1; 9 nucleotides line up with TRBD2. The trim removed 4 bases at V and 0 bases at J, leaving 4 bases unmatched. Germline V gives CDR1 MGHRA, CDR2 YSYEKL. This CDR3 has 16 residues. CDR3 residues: CASSPSGTSSYNEQFF. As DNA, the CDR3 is TGCGCCAGCAGCCCTAGCGGGACCTCCTCCTACAATGAGCAGTTCTTC.

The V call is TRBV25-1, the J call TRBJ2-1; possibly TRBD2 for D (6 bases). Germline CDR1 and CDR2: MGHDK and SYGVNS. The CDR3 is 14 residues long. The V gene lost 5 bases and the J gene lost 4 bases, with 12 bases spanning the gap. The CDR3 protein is CASSHRGDYNEQFF. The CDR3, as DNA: TGTGCCAGCAGTCACCGCGGGGATTACAATGAGCAGTTCTTC.

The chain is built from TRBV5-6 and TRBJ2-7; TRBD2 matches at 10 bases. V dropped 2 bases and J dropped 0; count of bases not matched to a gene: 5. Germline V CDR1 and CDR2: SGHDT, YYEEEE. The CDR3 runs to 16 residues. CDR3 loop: CASSFLSGGSSYEQYF. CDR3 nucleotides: TGTGCCAGCAGCTTTCTTAGCGGGGGGTCCTCCTACGAGCAGTACTTC.

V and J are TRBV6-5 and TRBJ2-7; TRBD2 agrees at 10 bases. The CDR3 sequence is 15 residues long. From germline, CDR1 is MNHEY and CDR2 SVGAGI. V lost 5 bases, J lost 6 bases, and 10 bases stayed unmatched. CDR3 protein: CASSLRTSGTVEQYF. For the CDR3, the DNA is TGTGCCAGCAGTCTCCGGACTAGCGGAACCGTCGAGCAGTACTTC.

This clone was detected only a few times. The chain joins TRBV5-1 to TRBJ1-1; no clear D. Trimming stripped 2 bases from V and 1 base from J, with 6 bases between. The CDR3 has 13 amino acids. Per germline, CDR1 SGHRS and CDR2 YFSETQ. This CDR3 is CASSFTENTEAFF. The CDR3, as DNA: TGCGCCAGCAGCTTTACAGAGAACACTGAAGCTTTCTTT. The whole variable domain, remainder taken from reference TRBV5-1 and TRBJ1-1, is KAGVTQTPRYLIKTRGQQVTLSCSPISGHRSVSWYQQTPGQGLQFLFEYFSETQRNKGNFPGRFSGRQFSNSRSEMNVSTLELGDSALYLCASSFTENTEAFFGQGTRLTVV.

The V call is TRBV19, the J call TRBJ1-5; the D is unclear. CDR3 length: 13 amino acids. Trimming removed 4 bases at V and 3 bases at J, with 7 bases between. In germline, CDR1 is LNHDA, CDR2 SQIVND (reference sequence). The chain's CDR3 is CASSTQYNQPQHF. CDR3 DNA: TGTGCCAGTAGTACGCAGTACAATCAGCCCCAGCATTTT.

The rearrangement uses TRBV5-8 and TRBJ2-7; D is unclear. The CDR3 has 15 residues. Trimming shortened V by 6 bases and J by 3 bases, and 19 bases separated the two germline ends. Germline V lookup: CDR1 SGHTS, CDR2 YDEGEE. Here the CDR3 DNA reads TGTGCCAGCACCCCTGCTGCAGCGATCGTCTACGAGCAGTACTTC. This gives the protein CASTPAAAIVYEQYF.

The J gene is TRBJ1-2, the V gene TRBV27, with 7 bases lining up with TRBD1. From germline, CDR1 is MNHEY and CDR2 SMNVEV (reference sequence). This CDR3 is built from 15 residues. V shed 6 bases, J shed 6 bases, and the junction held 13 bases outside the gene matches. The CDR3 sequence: CASRPLEGANDGYTF. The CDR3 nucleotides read TGTGCCAGCAGACCCTTGGAGGGGGCGAATGATGGCTACACCTTC.

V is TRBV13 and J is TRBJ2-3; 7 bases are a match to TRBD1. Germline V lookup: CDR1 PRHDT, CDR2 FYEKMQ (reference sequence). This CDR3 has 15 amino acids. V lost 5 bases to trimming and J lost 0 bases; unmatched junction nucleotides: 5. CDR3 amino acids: CASSPPTGSTDTQYF. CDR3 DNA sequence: TGTGCCAGCAGCCCCCCGACAGGGAGCACAGATACGCAGTATTTT. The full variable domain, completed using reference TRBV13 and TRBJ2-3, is AAGVIQSPRHLIKEKRETATLKCYPIPRHDTVYWYQQGPGQDPQFLISFYEKMQSDKGSIPDRFSAQQFSDYHSELNMSSLELGDSALYFCASSPPTGSTDTQYFGPGTRLTVL.

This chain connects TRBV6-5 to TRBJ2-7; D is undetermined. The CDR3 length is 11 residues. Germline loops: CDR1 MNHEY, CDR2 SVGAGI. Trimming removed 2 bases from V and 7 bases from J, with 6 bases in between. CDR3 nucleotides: TGTGCCAGCAGTTACATCGGGGAGCAGTACTTC. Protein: CASSYIGEQYF.

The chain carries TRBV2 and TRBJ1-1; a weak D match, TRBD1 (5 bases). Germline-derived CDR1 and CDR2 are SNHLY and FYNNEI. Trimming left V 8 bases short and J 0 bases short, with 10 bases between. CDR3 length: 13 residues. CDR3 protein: CASGTAMNTEAFF. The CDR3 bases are TGTGCCAGCGGGACTGCTATGAACACTGAAGCTTTCTTT.

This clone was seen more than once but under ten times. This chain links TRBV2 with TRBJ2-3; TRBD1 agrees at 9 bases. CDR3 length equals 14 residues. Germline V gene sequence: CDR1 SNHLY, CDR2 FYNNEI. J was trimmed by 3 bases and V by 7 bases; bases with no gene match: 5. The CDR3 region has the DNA TGTGCCAGCATCTCGGGACAGGGAACAGATACGCAGTATTTT. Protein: CASISGQGTDTQYF.

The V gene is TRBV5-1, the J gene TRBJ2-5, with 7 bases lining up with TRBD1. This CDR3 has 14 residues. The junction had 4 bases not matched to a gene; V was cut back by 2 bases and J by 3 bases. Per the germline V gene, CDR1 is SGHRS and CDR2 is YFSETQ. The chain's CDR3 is CASSLQGREETQYF. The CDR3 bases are TGCGCCAGCAGCTTACAGGGGCGCGAAGAGACCCAGTACTTC.

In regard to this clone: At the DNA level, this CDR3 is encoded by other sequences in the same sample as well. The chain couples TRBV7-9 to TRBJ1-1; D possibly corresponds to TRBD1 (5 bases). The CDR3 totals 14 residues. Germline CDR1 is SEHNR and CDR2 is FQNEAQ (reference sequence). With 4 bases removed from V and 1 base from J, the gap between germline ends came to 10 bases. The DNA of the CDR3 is TGTGCCAGCAGCTCCCCCGACAGGAACACTGAAGCTTTCTTT. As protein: CASSSPDRNTEAFF.

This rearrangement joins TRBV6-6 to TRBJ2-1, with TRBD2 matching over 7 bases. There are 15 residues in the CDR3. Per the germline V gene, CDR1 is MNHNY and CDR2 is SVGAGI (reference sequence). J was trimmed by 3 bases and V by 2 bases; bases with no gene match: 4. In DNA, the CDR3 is TGTGCCAGCAGTTACATACTAGCGAGCTACAATGAGCAGTTCTTC. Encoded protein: CASSYILASYNEQFF.

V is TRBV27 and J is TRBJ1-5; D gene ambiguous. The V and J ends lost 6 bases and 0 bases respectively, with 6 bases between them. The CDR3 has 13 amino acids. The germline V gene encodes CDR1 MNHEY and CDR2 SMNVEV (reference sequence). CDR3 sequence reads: CASRRYSNQPQHF. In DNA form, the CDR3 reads TGTGCCAGCAGGCGATATAGCAATCAGCCCCAGCATTTT.

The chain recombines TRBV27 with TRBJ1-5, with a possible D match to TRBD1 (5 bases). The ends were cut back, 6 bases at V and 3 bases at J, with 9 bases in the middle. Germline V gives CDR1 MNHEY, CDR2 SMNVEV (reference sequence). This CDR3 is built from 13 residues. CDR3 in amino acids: CASSVRDNQPQHF. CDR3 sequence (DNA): TGTGCCAGCAGCGTCAGGGACAATCAGCCCCAGCATTTT.